Described below is a single T cell receptor (beta chain) sequence and its context. In the authors' methods: Amplification of reference gene primers was used by the study to estimate nucleated cell counts. The method was immunoSEQ multiplex PCR; TCRdb's version includes in-frame clones alone and lacks a portion of them. That table gives V, J and clone size, and the DNA gave D and trimming. Among approximately 33,000 clones listed, around 80% were seen once. Per germline, CDR1 SGHRS and CDR2 YFSETQ. The CDR3 length is 15 residues. V lost 4 bases and J lost 5; bases outside the gene matches: 6. This sample is part of a study of blood T cell repertoires in COVID-19. Across the whole study: Samples came from the United States, Italy and Spain, spanning acute and convalescent COVID-19. From T cells, B-cell-depleted T cells, or PBMCs came the material, which was cDNA or gDNA.

The sequence came from a man aged 70-80 years with acute or convalescent COVID-19. The source material was peripheral blood. This chain uses TRBV5-1 with TRBJ2-3; 11 nucleotides match TRBD1. Written as DNA, the CDR3 is TGCGCCAGCAGCATCGGACAGGGGGCCCTAGATACGCAGTATTTT. This gives the protein CASSIGQGALDTQYF.